This T cell receptor (beta chain) is from a study of T cell responses to AZD1222 COVID-19 vaccine. Between the trimmed V and J ends, which lost 1 base and 6 bases, there was a span of 12 bases. CDR1 is MNHNS, CDR2 SASEGT, per germline. CDR3 length: 14 amino acids. TCRdb's table, derived via immunoSEQ multiplex PCR, lists solely in-frame clones and lacks some. Here the sample spans about 150,000 clones, approximately 90% being singletons. The V call is TRBV6-1, the J call TRBJ1-1; D is ambiguous. The starting material was peripheral blood, obtained on day 0 of AZD1222 vaccination. The clonotype was recovered from an adult in good health. The CDR3 region is CASSEVWGMAEAFF. CDR3 DNA: TGTGCCAGCAGTGAAGTATGGGGTATGGCTGAAGCTTTCTTT.